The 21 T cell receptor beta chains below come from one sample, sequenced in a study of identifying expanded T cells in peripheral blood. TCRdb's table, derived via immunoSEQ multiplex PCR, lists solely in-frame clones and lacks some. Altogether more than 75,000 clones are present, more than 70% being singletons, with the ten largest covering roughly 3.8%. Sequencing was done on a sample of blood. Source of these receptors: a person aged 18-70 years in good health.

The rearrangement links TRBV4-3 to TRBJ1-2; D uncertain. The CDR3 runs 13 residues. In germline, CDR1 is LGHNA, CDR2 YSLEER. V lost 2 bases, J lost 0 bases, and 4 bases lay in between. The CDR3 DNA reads TGCGCCAGCAGCCAACACACTAACTATGGCTACACCTTC. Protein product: CASSQHTNYGYTF.

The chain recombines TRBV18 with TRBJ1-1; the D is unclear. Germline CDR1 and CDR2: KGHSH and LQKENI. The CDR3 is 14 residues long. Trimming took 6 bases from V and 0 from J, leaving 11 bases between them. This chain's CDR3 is CASSDWTVNTEAFF. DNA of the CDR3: TGTGCCAGCTCGGACTGGACTGTGAACACTGAAGCTTTCTTT.

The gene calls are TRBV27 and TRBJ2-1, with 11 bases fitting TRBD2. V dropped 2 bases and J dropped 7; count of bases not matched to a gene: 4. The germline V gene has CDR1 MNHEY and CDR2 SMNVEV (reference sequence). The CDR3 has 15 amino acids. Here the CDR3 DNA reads TGTGCCAGCAGTTTAAGTCTAGCGGGGGGAAATGAGCAGTTCTTC. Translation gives CASSLSLAGGNEQFF.

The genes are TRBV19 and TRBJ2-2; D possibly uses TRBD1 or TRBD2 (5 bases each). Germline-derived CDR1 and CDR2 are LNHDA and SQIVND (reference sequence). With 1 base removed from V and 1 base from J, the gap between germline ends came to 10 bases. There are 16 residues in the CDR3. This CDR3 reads CASSIGGFGNTGELFF. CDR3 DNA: TGTGCCAGTAGTATAGGGGGGTTTGGGAACACCGGGGAGCTGTTTTTT.

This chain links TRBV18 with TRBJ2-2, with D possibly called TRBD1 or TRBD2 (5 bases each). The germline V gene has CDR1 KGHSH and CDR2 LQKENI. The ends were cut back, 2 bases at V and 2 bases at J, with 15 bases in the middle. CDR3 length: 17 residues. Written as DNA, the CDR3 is TGTGCCAGCTCACCAGGAGGAAAGGGGTCTAACACCGGGGAGCTGTTTTTT. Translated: CASSPGGKGSNTGELFF.

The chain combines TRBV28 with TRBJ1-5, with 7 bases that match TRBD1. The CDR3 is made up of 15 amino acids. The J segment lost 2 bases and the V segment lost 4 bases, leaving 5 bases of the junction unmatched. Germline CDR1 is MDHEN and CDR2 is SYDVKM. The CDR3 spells CASSSRGTGNQPQHF. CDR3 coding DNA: TGTGCCAGCAGTTCCCGGGGGACAGGCAATCAGCCCCAGCATTTT.

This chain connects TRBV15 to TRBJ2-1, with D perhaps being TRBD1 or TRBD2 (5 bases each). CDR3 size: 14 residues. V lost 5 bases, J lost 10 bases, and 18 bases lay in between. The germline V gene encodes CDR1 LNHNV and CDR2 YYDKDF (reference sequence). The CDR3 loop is CATSFRDAPGEQFF. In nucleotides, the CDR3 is TGTGCCACCAGCTTCCGGGACGCCCCGGGAGAGCAGTTCTTC.

The CDR3 reads CASSLAGTGGVSDTQYF. The CDR3 DNA follows: TGCGCCAGCAGCTTGGCCGGGACAGGGGGTGTGTCAGATACGCAGTATTTT. The rearrangement uses TRBV5-1 and TRBJ2-3; 11 bases match TRBD1. Unmatched junction bases numbered 7, after V lost 0 bases and J lost 4 bases. Germline V gene lookup returns CDR1 SGHRS and CDR2 YFSETQ. The CDR3 sequence is 17 residues long. Variable domain in full (rest from reference TRBV5-1 and TRBJ2-3): KAGVTQTPRYLIKTRGQQVTLSCSPISGHRSVSWYQQTPGQGLQFLFEYFSETQRNKGNFPGRFSGRQFSNSRSEMNVSTLELGDSALYLCASSLAGTGGVSDTQYFGPGTRLTVL.

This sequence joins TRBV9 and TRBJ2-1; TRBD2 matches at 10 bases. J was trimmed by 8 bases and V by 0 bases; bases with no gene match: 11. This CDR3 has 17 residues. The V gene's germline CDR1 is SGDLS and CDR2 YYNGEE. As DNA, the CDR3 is TGTGCCAGCAGCGTAGCGACTAGCGGGCGTCATGGGGATGAGCAGTTCTTC. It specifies CASSVATSGRHGDEQFF. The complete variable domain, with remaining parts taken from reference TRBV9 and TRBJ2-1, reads DSGVTQTPKHLITATGQRVTLRCSPRSGDLSVYWYQQSLDQGLQFLIQYYNGEERAKGNILERFSAQQFPDLHSELNLSSLELGDSALYFCASSVATSGRHGDEQFFGPGTRLTVL.

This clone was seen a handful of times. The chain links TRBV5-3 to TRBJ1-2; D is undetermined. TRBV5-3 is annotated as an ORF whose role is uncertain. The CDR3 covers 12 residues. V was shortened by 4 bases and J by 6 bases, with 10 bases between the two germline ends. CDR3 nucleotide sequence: TGTGCCAGAAGCCAGAGGACCGATGGCTACACCTTC. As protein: CARSQRTDGYTF.

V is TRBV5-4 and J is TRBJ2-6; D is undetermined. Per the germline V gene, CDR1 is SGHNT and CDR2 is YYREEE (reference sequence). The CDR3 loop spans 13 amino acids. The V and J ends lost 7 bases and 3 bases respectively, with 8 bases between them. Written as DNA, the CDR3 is TGTGCCAGCGTCCAGAGTGGGGCCAACGTCCTGACTTTC. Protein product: CASVQSGANVLTF.

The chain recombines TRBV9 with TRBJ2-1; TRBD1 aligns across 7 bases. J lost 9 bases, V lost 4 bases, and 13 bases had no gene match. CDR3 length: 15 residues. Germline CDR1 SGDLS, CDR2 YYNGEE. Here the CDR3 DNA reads TGTGCCAGCAGCACACGGGACGGACAGGCCAGTGAGCAGTTCTTC. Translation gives CASSTRDGQASEQFF.

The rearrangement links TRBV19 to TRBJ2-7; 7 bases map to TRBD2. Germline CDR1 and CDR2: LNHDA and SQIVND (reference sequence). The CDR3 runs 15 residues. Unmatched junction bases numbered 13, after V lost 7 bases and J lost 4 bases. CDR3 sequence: CASKGLQAAGYEQYF. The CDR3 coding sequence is TGTGCCAGTAAAGGTCTCCAAGCAGCGGGGTACGAGCAGTACTTC. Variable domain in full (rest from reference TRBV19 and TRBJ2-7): DGGITQSPKYLFRKEGQNVTLSCEQNLNHDAMYWYRQDPGQGLRLIYYSQIVNDFQKGDIAEGYSVSREKKESFPLTVTSAQKNPTAFYLCASKGLQAAGYEQYFGPGTRLTVT.

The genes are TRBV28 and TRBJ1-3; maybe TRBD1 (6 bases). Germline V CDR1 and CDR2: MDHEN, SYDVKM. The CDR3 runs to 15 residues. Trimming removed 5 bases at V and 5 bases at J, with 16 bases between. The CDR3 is CASSLVGGERNTIYF. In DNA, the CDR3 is TGTGCCAGCAGTCTTGTAGGGGGGGAGAGAAACACCATATATTTT.

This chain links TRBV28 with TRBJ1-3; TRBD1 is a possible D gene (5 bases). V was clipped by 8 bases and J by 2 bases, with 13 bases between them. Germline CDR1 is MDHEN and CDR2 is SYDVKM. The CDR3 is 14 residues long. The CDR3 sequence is CASYPRGAGNTIYF. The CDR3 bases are TGTGCCAGCTATCCAAGGGGCGCTGGAAACACCATATATTTT. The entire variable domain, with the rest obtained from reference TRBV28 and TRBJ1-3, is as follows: DVKVTQSSRYLVKRTGEKVFLECVQDMDHENMFWYRQDPGLGLRLIYFSYDVKMKEKGDIPEGYSVSREKKERFSLILESASTNQTSMYLCASYPRGAGNTIYFGEGSWLTVV.

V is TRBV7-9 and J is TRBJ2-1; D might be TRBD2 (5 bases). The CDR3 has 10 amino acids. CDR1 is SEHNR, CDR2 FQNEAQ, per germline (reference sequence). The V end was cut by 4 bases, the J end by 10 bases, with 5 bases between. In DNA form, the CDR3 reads TGTGCCAGCAGCTCGGGGGAGCAGTTCTTC. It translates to CASSSGEQFF.

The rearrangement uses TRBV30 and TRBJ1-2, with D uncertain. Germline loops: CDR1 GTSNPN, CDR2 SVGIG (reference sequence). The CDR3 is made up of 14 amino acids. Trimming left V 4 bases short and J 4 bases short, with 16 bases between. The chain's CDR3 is CAWTPRRVFYGYTF. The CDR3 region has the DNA TGTGCCTGGACCCCGCGGAGGGTCTTCTATGGCTACACCTTC.

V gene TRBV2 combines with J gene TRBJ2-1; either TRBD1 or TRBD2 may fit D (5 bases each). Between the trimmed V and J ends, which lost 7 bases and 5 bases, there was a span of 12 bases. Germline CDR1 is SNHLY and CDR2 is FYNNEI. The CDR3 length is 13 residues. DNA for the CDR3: TGTGCCAGCATCGGCAGGGAGAACAATGAGCAGTTCTTC. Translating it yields CASIGRENNEQFF.

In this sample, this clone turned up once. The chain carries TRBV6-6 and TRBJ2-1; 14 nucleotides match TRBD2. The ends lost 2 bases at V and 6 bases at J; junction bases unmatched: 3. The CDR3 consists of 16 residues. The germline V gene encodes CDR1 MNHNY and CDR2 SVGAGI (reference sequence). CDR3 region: CASSYEGTSGGNEQFF. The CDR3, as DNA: TGTGCCAGCAGTTACGAAGGGACTAGCGGGGGCAATGAGCAGTTCTTC.

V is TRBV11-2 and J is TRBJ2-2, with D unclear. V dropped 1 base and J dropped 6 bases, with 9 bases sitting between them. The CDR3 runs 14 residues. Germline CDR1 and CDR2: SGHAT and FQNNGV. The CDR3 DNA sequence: TGTGCCAGCAGCTTAGGTTCTTTATCCGGGGAGCTGTTTTTT. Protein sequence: CASSLGSLSGELFF.

CDR3 in amino acids: CASSPRLVTETQYF. In nucleotides, the CDR3 is TGTGCCAGCAGCCCGAGACTAGTTACGGAGACCCAGTACTTC. This chain links TRBV9 with TRBJ2-5; D perhaps matches TRBD2 (6 bases). CDR1 is SGDLS and CDR2 is YYNGEE in the germline V gene. CDR3 length: 14 amino acids. V gave up 4 bases and J gave up 5 bases, with 15 bases separating them. Drawing the rest from reference TRBV9 and TRBJ2-5, the complete variable domain is DSGVTQTPKHLITATGQRVTLRCSPRSGDLSVYWYQQSLDQGLQFLIQYYNGEERAKGNILERFSAQQFPDLHSELNLSSLELGDSALYFCASSPRLVTETQYFGPGTRLLVL.